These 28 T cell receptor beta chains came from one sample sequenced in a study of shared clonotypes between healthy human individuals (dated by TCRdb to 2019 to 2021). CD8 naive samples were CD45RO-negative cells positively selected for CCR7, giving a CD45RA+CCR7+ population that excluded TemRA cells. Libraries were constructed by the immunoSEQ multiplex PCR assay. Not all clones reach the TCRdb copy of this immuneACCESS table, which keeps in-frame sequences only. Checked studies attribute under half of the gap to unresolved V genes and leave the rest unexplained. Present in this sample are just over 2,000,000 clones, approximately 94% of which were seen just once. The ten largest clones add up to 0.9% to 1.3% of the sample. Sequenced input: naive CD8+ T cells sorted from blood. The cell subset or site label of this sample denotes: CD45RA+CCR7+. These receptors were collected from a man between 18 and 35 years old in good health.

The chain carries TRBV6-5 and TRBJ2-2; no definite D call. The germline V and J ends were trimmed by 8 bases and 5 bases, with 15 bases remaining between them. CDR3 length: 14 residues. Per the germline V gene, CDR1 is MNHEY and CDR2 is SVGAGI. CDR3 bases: TGTGCCAGCCAATGGGTTTCCAGAACCGGGGAGCTGTTTTTT. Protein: CASQWVSRTGELFF.

CDR3 protein: CASSPGGGILNTEAFF. The CDR3 nucleotides are TGTGCCAGCAGCCCCGGAGGGGGGATCCTAAACACTGAAGCTTTCTTT. This sequence joins TRBV7-9 and TRBJ1-1; tentative D call: TRBD1 (6 bases). The length of the CDR3 is 16 residues. From germline, CDR1 is SEHNR and CDR2 FQNEAQ (reference sequence). The V end lost 5 bases, the J end lost 2 bases, and 18 bases lay between the germline ends.

The CDR3 loop reads CASSYTGLNYGYTF. As DNA, the CDR3 is TGTGCCAGCAGTTACACGGGGCTAAACTATGGCTACACCTTC. V gene TRBV7-9 combines with J gene TRBJ1-2, with D tentatively TRBD1 (5 bases). Trimming removed 6 bases from V and 2 bases from J, with 13 bases in between. The CDR3 contains 14 residues. CDR1 is SEHNR, CDR2 FQNEAQ, per germline (reference sequence).

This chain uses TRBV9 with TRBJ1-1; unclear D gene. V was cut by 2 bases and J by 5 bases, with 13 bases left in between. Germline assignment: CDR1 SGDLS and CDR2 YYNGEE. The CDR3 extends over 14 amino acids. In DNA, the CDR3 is TGTGCCAGCAGCGTTGGCGGTCGCGGGACTGAAGCTTTCTTT. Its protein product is CASSVGGRGTEAFF.

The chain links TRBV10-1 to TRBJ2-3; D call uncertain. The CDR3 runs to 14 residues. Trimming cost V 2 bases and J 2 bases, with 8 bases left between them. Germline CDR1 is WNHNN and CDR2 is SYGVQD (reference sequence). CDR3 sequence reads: CASSEDNPTDTQYF. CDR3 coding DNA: TGCGCCAGCAGTGAGGACAACCCCACAGATACGCAGTATTTT.

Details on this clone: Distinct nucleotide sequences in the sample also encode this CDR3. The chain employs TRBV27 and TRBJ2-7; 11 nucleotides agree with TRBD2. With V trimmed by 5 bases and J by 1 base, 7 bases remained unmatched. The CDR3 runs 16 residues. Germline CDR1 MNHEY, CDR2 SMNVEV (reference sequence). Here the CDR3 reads CASSPSSGGRSYEQYF. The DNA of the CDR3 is TGTGCCAGCAGTCCCTCTAGCGGGGGGCGATCCTACGAGCAGTACTTC.

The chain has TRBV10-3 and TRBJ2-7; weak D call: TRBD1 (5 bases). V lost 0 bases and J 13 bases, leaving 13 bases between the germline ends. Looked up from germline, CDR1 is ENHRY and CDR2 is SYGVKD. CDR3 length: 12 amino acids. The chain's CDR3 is CAISESIGAGYF. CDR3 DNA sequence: TGTGCCATCAGTGAGTCGATTGGGGCCGGATACTTC.

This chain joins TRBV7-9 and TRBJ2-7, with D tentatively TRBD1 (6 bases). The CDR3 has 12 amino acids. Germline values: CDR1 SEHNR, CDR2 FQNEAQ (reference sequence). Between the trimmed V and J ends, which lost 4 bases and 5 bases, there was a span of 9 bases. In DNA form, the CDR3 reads TGTGCCAGCAGCTACTACAGGGACGAGCAGTACTTC. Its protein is CASSYYRDEQYF. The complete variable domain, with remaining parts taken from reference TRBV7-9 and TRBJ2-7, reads DTGVSQNPRHKITKRGQNVTFRCDPISEHNRLYWYRQTLGQGPEFLTYFQNEAQLEKSRLLSDRFSAERPKGSFSTLEIQRTEQGDSAMYLCASSYYRDEQYFGPGTRLTVT.

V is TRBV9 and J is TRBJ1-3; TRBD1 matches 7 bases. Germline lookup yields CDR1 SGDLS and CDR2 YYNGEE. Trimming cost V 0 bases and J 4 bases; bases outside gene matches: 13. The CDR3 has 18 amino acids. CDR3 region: CASSVASDRVIEGNTIYF. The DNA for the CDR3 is TGTGCCAGCAGCGTAGCTTCCGACAGGGTAATTGAAGGAAACACCATATATTTT.

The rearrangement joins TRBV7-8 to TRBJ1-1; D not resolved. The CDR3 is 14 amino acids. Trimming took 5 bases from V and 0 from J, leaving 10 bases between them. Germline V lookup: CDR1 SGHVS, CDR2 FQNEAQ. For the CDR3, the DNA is TGTGCCAGCAGCGTGGGAGGAATGAACACTGAAGCTTTCTTT. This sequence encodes CASSVGGMNTEAFF.

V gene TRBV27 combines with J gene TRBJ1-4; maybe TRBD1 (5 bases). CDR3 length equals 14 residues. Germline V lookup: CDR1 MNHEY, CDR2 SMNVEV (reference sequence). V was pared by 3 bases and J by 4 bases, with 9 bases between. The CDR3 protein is CASSLTENNEKLFF. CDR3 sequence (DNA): TGTGCCAGCAGTTTGACAGAGAATAATGAAAAACTGTTTTTT.

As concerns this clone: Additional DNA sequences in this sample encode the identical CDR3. The DNA for the CDR3 is TGCGCCAGCAGCCAAGGGTCTGGCCAAGAGACCCAGTACTTC. Protein sequence: CASSQGSGQETQYF. The chain links TRBV4-3 to TRBJ2-5; the D is unclear. There are 14 residues in the CDR3. The germline CDR1 and CDR2 sequences are LGHNA and YSLEER. Trimming took off 1 base at V and 1 base at J, with 7 bases between the two ends.

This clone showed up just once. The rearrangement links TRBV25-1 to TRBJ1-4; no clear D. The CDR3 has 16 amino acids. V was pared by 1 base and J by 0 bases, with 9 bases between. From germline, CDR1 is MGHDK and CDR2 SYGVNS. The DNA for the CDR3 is TGTGCCAGCAGTGAATCGACCGAAGCAACTAATGAAAAACTGTTTTTT. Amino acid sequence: CASSESTEATNEKLFF.

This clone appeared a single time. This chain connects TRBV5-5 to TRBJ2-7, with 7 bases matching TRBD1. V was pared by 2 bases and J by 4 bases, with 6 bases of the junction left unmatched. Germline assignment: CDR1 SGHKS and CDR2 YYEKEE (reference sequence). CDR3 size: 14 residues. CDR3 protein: CASSFGQAEYEQYF. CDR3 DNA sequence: TGTGCCAGCAGCTTTGGACAGGCCGAATACGAGCAGTACTTC.

The CDR3 coding sequence is TGCGCCAGCAGCTTGGGGGCCCTGGGAGATTCCAGCAATCAGCCCCAGCATTTT. Amino acids: CASSLGALGDSSNQPQHF. The chain recombines TRBV5-1 with TRBJ1-5; D remains unclear. From germline, CDR1 is SGHRS and CDR2 YFSETQ. There are 18 residues in the CDR3. V gave up 0 bases and J gave up 1 base, with 17 bases separating them.

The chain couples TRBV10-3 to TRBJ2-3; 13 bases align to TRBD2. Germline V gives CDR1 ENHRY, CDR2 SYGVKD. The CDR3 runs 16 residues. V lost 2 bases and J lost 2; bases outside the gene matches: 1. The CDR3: CAISETSGRATDTQYF. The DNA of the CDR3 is TGTGCCATCAGTGAGACTAGCGGGAGGGCCACAGATACGCAGTATTTT.

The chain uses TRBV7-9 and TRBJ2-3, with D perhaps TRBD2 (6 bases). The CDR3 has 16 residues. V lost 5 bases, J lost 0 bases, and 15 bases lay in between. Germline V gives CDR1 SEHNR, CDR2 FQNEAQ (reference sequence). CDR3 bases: TGTGCCAGCAGCCCCACCCGGGGAGGAAGCACAGATACGCAGTATTTT. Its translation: CASSPTRGGSTDTQYF.

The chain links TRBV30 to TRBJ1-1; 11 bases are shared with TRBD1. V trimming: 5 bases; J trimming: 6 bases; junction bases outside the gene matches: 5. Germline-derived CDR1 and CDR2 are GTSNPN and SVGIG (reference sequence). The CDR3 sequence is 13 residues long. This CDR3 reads CAWGTGGFSEAFF. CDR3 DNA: TGTGCCTGGGGGACAGGGGGATTCTCTGAAGCTTTCTTT.

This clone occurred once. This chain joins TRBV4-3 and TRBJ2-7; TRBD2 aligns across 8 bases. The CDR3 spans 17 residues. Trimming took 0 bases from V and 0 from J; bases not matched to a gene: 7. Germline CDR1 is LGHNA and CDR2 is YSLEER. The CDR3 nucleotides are TGCGCCAGCAGCCAAGATTTGATAGCGGGATCCTCCTACGAGCAGTACTTC. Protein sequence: CASSQDLIAGSSYEQYF.

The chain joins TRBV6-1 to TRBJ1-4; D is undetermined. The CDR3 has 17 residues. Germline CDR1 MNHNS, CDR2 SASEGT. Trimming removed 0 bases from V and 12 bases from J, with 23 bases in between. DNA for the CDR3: TGTGCCAGCAGTGAAGCGAATTGGAGGGCTAATGTGAAGGAACTGTTTTTT. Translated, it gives CASSEANWRANVKELFF.

The CDR3 DNA reads TGCGCCAGCAGCTTATCCCGGGGGCTTGGAAACACCATATATTTT. The encoded protein is CASSLSRGLGNTIYF. The rearrangement links TRBV4-3 to TRBJ1-3; D might be TRBD1 (6 bases). This CDR3 is 15 amino acids long. Between the trimmed V and J ends, which lost 5 bases and 3 bases, there was a span of 14 bases. Germline CDR1 and CDR2: LGHNA and YSLEER.

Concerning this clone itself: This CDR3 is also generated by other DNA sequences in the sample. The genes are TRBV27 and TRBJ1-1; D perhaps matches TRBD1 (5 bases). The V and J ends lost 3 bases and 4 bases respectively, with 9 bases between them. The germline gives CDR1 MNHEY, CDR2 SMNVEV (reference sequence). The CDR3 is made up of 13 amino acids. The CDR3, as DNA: TGTGCCAGCAGTTTCGCGGGGGGCACTGAAGCTTTCTTT. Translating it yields CASSFAGGTEAFF.

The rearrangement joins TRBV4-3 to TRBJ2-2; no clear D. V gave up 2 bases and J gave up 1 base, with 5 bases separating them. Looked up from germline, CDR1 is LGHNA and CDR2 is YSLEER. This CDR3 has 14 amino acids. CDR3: CASSQNRNTGELFF. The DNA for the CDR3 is TGCGCCAGCAGCCAAAACAGGAACACCGGGGAGCTGTTTTTT.

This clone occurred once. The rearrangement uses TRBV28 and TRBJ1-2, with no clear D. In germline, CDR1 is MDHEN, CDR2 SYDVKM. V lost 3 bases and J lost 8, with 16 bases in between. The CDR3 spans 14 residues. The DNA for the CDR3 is TGTGCCAGCAGTTTTTATGCAGAACTATCAGGCTACACCTTC. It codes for CASSFYAELSGYTF.

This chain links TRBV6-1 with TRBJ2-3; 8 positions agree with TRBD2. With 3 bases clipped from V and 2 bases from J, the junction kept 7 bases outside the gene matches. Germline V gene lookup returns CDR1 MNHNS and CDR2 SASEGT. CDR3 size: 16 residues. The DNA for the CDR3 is TGTGCCAGCAGTGAGTGGCGGGAGGCACTCACAGATACGCAGTATTTT. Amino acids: CASSEWREALTDTQYF.

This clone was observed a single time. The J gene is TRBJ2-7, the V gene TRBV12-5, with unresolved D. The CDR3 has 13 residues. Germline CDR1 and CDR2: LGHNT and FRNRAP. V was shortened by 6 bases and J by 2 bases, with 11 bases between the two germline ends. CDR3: CASGSRPPYEQYF. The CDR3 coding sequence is TGTGCTAGTGGGAGCAGGCCTCCCTACGAGCAGTACTTC. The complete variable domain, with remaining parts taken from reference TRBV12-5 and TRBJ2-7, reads DARVTQTPRHKVTEMGQEVTMRCQPILGHNTVFWYRQTMMQGLELLAYFRNRAPLDDSGMPKDRFSAEMPDATLATLKIQPSEPRDSAVYFCASGSRPPYEQYFGPGTRLTVT.

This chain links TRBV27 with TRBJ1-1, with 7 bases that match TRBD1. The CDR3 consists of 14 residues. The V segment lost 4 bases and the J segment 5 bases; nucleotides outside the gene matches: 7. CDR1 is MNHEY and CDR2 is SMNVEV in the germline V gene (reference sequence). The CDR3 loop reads CASSSKGAYTEAFF. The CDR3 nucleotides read TGTGCCAGCAGTTCTAAGGGGGCTTATACTGAAGCTTTCTTT.

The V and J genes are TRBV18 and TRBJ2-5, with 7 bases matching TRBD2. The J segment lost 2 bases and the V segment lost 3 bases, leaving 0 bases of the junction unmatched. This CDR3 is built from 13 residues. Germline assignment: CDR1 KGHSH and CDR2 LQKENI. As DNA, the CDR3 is TGTGCCAGCTCACCGCGGGGGCAAGAGACCCAGTACTTC. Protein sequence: CASSPRGQETQYF. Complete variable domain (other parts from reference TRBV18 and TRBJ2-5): NAGVMQNPRHLVRRRGQEARLRCSPMKGHSHVYWYRQLPEEGLKFMVYLQKENIIDESGMPKERFSAEFPKEGPSILRIQQVVRGDSAAYFCASSPRGQETQYFGPGTRLLVL.